Following are 5 T cell receptor beta chains from one sample sequenced in a study of T-cell memory formation after mild COVID-19. TCRdb reprocessed the 5' RACE reads with MiXCR, giving one entry per CDR3 protein. Among about 110,000 distinct CDR3 sequences listed, under 15% were seen once. The sample consisted of PBMCs or a T cell subset sorted from them (not recorded which). The receptors were gathered from an adult woman who had mild COVID-19 (a few samples of this study predate the infection). Cell type and time point are not known.

V usage is TRBV29-1 and J usage is TRBJ2-1; 9 bases line up with TRBD2. Trimming cost V 4 bases and J 8 bases; bases outside gene matches: 9. The CDR3 has 14 residues. Germline CDR1 and CDR2: SQVTM and ANQGSEA. The CDR3 sequence: CSVALAGPADEQFF. CDR3 nucleotide sequence: TGCAGCGTTGCCCTAGCGGGACCGGCGGATGAGCAGTTCTTC.

This clonotype was observed a few times. The V and J genes are TRBV6-5 and TRBJ2-6, with 8 bases that match TRBD1. The CDR3 extends over 18 amino acids. The V segment lost 2 bases and the J segment 0 bases; nucleotides outside the gene matches: 6. Germline lookup yields CDR1 MNHEY and CDR2 SVGAGI. For the CDR3, the DNA is TGTGCCAGCAGTTACCGGGGACAGGTCTTCTCTGGGGCCAACGTCCTGACTTTC. Encoded protein: CASSYRGQVFSGANVLTF.

A few counts support this clonotype. This chain joins TRBV15 and TRBJ2-3; D gene ambiguous. Germline values: CDR1 LNHNV, CDR2 YYDKDF (reference sequence). Trimming removed 6 bases at V and 2 bases at J, with 15 bases between. This CDR3 has 15 amino acids. CDR3 in amino acids: CATRPDGLNTDTQYF. DNA for the CDR3: TGTGCCACCAGGCCGGATGGTCTCAACACAGATACGCAGTATTTT.

This clonotype was counted only a few times. The V and J genes are TRBV7-2 and TRBJ2-1; 9 bases are shared with TRBD2. This CDR3 has 19 amino acids. Germline CDR1 is SGHTA and CDR2 is FQGNSA. Unmatched junction bases numbered 14, after V lost 1 base and J lost 4 bases. The CDR3: CASSLVGPRREGLYNEQFF. The CDR3 coding sequence is TGTGCCAGCAGCTTAGTAGGGCCCCGGCGGGAGGGCCTGTACAATGAGCAGTTCTTC.

This clonotype has a handful of counts. The chain joins TRBV12-3 or TRBV12-4 to TRBJ2-3, with TRBD2 matching over 9 bases. The length of the CDR3 is 15 residues. Losses at the gene ends were 4 bases for V and 3 bases for J; bases not matched to a gene: 5. CDR3: CASSSAGGPTDTQYF. In DNA, the CDR3 is TGTGCCAGCAGTTCTGCGGGAGGGCCAACAGATACGCAGTATTTT.